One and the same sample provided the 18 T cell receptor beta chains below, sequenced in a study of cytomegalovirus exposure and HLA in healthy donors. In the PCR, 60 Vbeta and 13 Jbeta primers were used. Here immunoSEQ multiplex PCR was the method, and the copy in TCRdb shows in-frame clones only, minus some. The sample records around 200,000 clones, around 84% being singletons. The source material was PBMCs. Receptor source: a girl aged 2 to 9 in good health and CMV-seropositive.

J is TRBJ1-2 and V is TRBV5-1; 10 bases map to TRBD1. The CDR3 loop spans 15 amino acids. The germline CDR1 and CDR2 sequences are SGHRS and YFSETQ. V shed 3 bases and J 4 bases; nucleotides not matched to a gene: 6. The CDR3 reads CASSWGDRGIYGYTF. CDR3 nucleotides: TGCGCCAGCAGCTGGGGGGACAGGGGAATCTATGGCTACACCTTC.

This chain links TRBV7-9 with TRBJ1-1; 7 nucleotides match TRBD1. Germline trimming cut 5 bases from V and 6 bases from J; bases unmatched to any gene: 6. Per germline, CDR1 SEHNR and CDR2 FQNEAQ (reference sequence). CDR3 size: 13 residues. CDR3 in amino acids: CASSTQGQSEAFF. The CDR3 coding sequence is TGTGCCAGCAGCACCCAGGGACAGTCTGAAGCTTTCTTT.

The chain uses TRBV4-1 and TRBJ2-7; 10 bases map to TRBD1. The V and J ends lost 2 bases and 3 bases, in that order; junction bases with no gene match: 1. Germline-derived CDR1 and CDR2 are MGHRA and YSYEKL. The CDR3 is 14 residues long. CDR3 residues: CASSQRTGGYEQYF. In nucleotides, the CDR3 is TGCGCCAGCAGCCAAAGGACAGGGGGCTACGAGCAGTACTTC.

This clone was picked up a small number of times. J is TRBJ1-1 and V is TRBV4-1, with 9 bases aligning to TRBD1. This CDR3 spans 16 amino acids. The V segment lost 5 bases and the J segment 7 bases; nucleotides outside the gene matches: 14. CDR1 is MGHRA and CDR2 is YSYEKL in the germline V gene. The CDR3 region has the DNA TGCGCCAGCAGCGGACGACAGGGGGGTCCCTCGGGTGAAGCTTTCTTT. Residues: CASSGRQGGPSGEAFF.

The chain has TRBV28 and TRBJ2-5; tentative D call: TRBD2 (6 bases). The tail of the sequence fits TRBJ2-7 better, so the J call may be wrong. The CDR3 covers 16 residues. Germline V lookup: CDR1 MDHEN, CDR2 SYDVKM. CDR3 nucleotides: TGTGCCAGCAGTTTAGTAGGCGGGATTAGCTCCTACGAGCAGTACTTC. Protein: CASSLVGGISSYEQYF.

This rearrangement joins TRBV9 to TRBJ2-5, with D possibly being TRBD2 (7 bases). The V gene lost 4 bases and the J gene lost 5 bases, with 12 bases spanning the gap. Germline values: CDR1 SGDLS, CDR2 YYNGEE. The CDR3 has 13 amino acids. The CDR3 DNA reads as TGTGCCAGCAGCCGGGGGGCGGGGGAGACCCAGTACTTC. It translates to CASSRGAGETQYF.

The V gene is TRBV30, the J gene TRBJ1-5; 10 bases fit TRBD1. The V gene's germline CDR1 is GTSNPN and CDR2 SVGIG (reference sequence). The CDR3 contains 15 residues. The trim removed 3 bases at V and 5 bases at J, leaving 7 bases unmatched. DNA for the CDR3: TGTGCCTGGAGGGTCCCGGACAGGGGGGATCAGCCCCAGCATTTT. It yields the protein CAWRVPDRGDQPQHF. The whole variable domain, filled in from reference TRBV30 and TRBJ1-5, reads SQTIHQWPATLVQPVGSPLSLECTVEGTSNPNLYWYRQAAGRGLQLLFYSVGIGQISSEVPQNLSASRPQDRQFILSSKKLLLSDSGFYLCAWRVPDRGDQPQHFGDGTRLSIL.

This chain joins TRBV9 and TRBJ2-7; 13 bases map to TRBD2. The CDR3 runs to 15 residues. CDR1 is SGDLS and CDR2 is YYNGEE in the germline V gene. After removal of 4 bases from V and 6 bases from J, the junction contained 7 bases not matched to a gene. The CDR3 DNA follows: TGTGCCAGCAGCCCCTTACTAGCGGGGGGGCGCGAGCAGTACTTC. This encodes CASSPLLAGGREQYF.

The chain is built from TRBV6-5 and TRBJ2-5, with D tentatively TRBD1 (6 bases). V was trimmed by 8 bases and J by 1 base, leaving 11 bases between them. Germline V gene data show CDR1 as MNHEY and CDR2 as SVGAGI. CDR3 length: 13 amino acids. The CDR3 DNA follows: TGTGCCAGCCGCTCAGGGGTCCAAGAGACCCAGTACTTC. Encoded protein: CASRSGVQETQYF.

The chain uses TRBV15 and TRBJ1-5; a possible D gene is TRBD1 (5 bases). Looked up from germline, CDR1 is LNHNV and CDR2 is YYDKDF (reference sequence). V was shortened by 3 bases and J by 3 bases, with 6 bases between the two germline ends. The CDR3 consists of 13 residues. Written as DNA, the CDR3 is TGTGCCACCAGCAGGACAGACAATCAGCCCCAGCATTTT. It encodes CATSRTDNQPQHF.

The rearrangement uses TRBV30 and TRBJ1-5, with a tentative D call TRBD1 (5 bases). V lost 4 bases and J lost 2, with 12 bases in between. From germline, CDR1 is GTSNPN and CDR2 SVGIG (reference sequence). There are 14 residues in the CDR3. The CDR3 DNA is TGTGCCTGGACCCCCGGCAGGGGCAATCAGCCCCAGCATTTT. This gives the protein CAWTPGRGNQPQHF.

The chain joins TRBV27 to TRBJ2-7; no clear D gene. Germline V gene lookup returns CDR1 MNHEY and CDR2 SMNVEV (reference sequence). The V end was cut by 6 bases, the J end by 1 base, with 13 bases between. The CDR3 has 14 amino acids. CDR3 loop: CASRRTAGSYEQYF. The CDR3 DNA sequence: TGTGCCAGCAGACGAACAGCAGGTTCCTACGAGCAGTACTTC.

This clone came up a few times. In DNA form, the CDR3 reads TGCAGCGTTGGAGGATCGATACGGGGTCCTGGGGCCAACGTCCTGACTTTC. Protein product: CSVGGSIRGPGANVLTF. The chain joins TRBV29-1 to TRBJ2-6, with D possibly matching TRBD2 (5 bases). V lost 4 bases and J 2 bases, leaving 18 bases between the germline ends. Germline V gives CDR1 SQVTM, CDR2 ANQGSEA. The CDR3 length is 17 residues.

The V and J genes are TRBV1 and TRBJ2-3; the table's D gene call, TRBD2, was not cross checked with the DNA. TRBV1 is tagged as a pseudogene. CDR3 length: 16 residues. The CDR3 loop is CTSSRRGGGREDTQYF. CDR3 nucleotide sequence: TGCACCAGCAGCCGACGGGGCGGGGGCAGGGAAGATACGCAGTATTTT.

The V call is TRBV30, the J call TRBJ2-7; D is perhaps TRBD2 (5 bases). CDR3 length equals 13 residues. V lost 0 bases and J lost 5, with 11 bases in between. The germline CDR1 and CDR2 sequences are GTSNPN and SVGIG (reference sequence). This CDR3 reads CAWSVARAHEQYF. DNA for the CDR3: TGTGCCTGGAGTGTAGCGAGGGCACACGAGCAGTACTTC. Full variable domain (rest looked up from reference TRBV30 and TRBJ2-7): SQTIHQWPATLVQPVGSPLSLECTVEGTSNPNLYWYRQAAGRGLQLLFYSVGIGQISSEVPQNLSASRPQDRQFILSSKKLLLSDSGFYLCAWSVARAHEQYFGPGTRLTVT.

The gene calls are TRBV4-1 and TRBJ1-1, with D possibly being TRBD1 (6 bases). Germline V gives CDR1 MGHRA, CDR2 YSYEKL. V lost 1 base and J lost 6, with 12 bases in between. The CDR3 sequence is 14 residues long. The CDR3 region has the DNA TGCGCCAGCAGCCAAGCCGGGACACGAGCTGAAGCTTTCTTT. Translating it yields CASSQAGTRAEAFF.

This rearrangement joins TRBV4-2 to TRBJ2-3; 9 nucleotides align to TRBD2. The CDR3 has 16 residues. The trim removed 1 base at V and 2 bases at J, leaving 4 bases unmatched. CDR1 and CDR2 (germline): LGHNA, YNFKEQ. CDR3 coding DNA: TGTGCCAGCAGCCAAGGTGGCGGGGGGGCCACAGATACGCAGTATTTT. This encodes CASSQGGGGATDTQYF.

CDR3 sequence: CASSLGLAAYNEQFF. For the CDR3, the DNA is TGTGCCAGCAGCTTAGGGTTGGCGGCCTACAATGAGCAGTTCTTC. The chain links TRBV7-8 to TRBJ2-1; D unresolved. The CDR3 is 15 amino acids. Trimming removed 1 base at V and 2 bases at J, with 9 bases between. The germline V gene encodes CDR1 SGHVS and CDR2 FQNEAQ.